The 3 T cell receptor beta chains listed next were all sequenced from one sample in a study of memory CD4+ T cells and cytomegalovirus serostatus (dated by TCRdb to about 2019). A FACSAria II was used to sort memory CD4+ T cells, defined as single viable CD3+CD4+CD8-CD45RO+ cells. The library was prepared using the immunoSEQ multiplex PCR assay. TCRdb took this table from immuneACCESS and kept in-frame rearrangements with V and J called. Such tables lack part of the clones; where checked against another copy, unresolved V genes explain under half of the gap, and the rest is unexplained. Counted in this sample were 75,000 to 90,000 clones; around 80% of them appeared once. The ten most abundant clones make up roughly 0.85% of the sample. Material: memory CD4+ T cells from blood. The receptors shown here come from an adult in good health and CMV-seronegative.

The chain links TRBV30 to TRBJ1-2; D call uncertain. V was shortened by 5 bases and J by 0 bases, with 10 bases between the two germline ends. The germline CDR1 and CDR2 sequences are GTSNPN and SVGIG (reference sequence). The CDR3 has 13 residues. CDR3 protein: CAWGSWANYGYTF. The CDR3 region has the DNA TGTGCCTGGGGCTCCTGGGCTAACTATGGCTACACCTTC.

This chain connects TRBV6-1 to TRBJ2-5; D may be TRBD1 (6 bases). The CDR3 consists of 13 residues. The germline V and J ends were trimmed by 8 bases and 0 bases, with 10 bases remaining between them. The germline gives CDR1 MNHNS, CDR2 SASEGT. CDR3 sequence: CASYGTNQETQYF. The CDR3 nucleotides are TGTGCCAGCTACGGGACAAACCAAGAGACCCAGTACTTC.

The CDR3: CASSGGQGFTEAFF. The CDR3 nucleotides read TGTGCCAGCAGCGGAGGACAGGGTTTCACTGAAGCTTTCTTT. V usage is TRBV28 and J usage is TRBJ1-1; TRBD1 agrees at 8 bases. V was pared by 6 bases and J by 4 bases, with 7 bases of the junction left unmatched. The CDR3 is 14 residues long. Germline V gene lookup returns CDR1 MDHEN and CDR2 SYDVKM.